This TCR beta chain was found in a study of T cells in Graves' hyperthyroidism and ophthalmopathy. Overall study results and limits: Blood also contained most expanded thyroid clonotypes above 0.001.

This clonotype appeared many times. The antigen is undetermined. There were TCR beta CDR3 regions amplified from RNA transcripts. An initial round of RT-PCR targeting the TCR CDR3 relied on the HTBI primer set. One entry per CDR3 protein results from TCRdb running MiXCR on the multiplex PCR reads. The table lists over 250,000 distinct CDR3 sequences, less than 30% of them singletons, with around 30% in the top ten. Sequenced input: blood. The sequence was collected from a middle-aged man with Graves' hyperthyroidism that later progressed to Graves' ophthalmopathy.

CDR3 DNA: TGCAGTGCAGCCCCCGAAGGGAGATTTGGCGAGCAGTACTTC. Encoded protein: CSAAPEGRFGEQYF. The chain has TRBV20-1 and TRBJ2-7; tentatively, D is TRBD2 (5 bases). Germline V gives CDR1 DFQATT, CDR2 SNEGSKA (reference sequence). Trimming removed 6 bases at V and 6 bases at J, with 21 bases between. The CDR3 contains 14 residues.